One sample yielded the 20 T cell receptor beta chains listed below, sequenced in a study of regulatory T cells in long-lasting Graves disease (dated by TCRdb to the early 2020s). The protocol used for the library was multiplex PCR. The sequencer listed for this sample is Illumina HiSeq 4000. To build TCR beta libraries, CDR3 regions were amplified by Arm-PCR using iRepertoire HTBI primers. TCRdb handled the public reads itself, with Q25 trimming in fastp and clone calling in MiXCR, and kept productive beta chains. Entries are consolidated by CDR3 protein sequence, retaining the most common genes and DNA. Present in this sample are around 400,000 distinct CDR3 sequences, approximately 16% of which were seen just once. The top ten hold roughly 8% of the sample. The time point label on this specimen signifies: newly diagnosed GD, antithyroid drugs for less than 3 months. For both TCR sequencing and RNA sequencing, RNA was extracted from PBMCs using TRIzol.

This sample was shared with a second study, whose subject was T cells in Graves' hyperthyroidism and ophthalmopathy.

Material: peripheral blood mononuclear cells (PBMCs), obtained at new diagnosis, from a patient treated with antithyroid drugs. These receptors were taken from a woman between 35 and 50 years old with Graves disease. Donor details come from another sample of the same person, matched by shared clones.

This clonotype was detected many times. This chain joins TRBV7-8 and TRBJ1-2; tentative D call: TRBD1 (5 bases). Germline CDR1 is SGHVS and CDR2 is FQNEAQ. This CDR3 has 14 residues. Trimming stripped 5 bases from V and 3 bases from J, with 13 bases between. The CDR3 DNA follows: TGTGCCAGCAGCATTCAGCAGGGCTACTATGGCTACACCTTC. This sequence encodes CASSIQQGYYGYTF.

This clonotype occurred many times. The CDR3 nucleotides read TGCAGTGCTAGAGATCGGAGACAGGGGGCTCAAGAGCAGTACTTC. It encodes CSARDRRQGAQEQYF. The chain joins TRBV20-1 to TRBJ2-7; 10 nucleotides line up with TRBD1. The CDR3 runs 15 residues. CDR1 is DFQATT and CDR2 is SNEGSKA in the germline V gene (reference sequence). The junction had 9 bases not matched to a gene; V was cut back by 0 bases and J by 7 bases.

As DNA, the CDR3 is TGTGCCAGCACCTCGACGGGCTACGAGCAGTACTTC. Its protein product is CASTSTGYEQYF. The rearrangement uses TRBV7-9 and TRBJ2-7; D call uncertain. The CDR3 runs 12 residues. Between the trimmed V and J ends, which lost 7 bases and 3 bases, there was a span of 10 bases. Germline V gene sequence: CDR1 SEHNR, CDR2 FQNEAQ (reference sequence). Variable domain in full (rest from reference TRBV7-9 and TRBJ2-7): DTGVSQNPRHKITKRGQNVTFRCDPISEHNRLYWYRQTLGQGPEFLTYFQNEAQLEKSRLLSDRFSAERPKGSFSTLEIQRTEQGDSAMYLCASTSTGYEQYFGPGTRLTVT.

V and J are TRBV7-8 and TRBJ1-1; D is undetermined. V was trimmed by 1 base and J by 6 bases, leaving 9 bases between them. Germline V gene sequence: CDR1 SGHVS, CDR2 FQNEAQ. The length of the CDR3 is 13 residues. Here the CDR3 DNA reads TGTGCCAGCAGCTTAGGCGGGTTACCTGAAGCTTTCTTT. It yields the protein CASSLGGLPEAFF. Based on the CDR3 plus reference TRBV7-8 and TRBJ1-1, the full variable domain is GAGVSQSPRYKVAKRGQDVALRCDPISGHVSLFWYQQALGQGPEFLTYFQNEAQLDKSGLPSDRFFAERPEGSVSTLKIQRTQQEDSAVYLCASSLGGLPEAFFGQGTRLTVV.

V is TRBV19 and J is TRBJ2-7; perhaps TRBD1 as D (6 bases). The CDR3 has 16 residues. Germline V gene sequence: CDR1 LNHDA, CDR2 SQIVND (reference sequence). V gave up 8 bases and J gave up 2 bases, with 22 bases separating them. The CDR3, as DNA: TGTGCCAGTCGGGCCTCAGCGTCCGGGACACCCTACGAGCAGTACTTC. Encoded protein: CASRASASGTPYEQYF.

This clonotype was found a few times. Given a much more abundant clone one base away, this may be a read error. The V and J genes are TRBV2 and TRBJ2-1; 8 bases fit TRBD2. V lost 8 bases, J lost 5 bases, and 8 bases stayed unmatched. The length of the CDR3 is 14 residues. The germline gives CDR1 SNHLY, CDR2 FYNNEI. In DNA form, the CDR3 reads TGTGCCAGCGGACCCCCGGGAGGGGACAATGAGCAGTTCTTC. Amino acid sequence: CASGPPGGDNEQFF.

CDR3 loop: CASSGWTVNYGYTF. DNA of the CDR3: TGTGCCAGCAGTGGGTGGACGGTGAACTATGGCTACACCTTC. The chain links TRBV6-1 to TRBJ1-2; no reliable D call. This CDR3 comprises 14 residues. The germline V gene encodes CDR1 MNHNS and CDR2 SASEGT. Trimming shortened V by 4 bases and J by 2 bases, and 11 bases separated the two germline ends.

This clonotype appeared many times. The CDR3 region is CASSLSGGLGEQFF. DNA for the CDR3: TGTGCCAGCAGTTTAAGTGGGGGTTTGGGGGAGCAGTTCTTC. This chain connects TRBV12-3 or TRBV12-4 to TRBJ2-1; TRBD1 or TRBD2 may be the D gene (5 bases each). V was clipped by 2 bases and J by 10 bases, with 15 bases between them. The CDR3 runs to 14 residues.

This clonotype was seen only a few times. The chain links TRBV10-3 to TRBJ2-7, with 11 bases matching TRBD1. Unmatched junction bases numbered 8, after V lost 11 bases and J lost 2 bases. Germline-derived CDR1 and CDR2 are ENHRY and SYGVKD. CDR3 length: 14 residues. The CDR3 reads CAVSPGQGAYEQYF. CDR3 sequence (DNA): TGTGCCGTATCGCCGGGACAGGGGGCCTACGAGCAGTACTTC.

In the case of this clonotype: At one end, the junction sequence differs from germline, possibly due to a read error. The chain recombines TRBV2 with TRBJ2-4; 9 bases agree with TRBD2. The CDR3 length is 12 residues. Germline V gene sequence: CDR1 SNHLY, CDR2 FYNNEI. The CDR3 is CTSSEAKVAGDF. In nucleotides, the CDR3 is TGTACCAGCAGTGAAGCGAAGGTAGCGGGAGACTTC.

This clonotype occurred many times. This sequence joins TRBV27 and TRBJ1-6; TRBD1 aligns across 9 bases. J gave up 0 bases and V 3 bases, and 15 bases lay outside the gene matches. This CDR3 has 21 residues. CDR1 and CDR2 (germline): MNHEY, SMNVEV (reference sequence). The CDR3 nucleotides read TGTGCCAGCAGTTTTTTTGTGAGGCGGGGGACAGGGAGCTCCTATAATTCACCCCTCCACTTT. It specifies CASSFFVRRGTGSSYNSPLHF.

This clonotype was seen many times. CDR3 sequence (DNA): TGTGCCAGCAGCTTAGTCTCGCCAGACATAGGGGGTGGCTACACCTTC. This encodes CASSLVSPDIGGGYTF. The V and J genes are TRBV11-2 and TRBJ1-2, with a tentative D call TRBD1 (6 bases). This CDR3 contains 16 residues. With 1 base removed from V and 7 bases from J, the gap between germline ends came to 19 bases. Looked up from germline, CDR1 is SGHAT and CDR2 is FQNNGV.

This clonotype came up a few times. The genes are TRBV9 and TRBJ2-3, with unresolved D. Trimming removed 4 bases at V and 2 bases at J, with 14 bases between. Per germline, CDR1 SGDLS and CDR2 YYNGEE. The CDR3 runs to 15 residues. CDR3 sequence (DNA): TGTGCCAGCAGCCCTGGAATGACGTACACAGATACGCAGTATTTT. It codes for CASSPGMTYTDTQYF.

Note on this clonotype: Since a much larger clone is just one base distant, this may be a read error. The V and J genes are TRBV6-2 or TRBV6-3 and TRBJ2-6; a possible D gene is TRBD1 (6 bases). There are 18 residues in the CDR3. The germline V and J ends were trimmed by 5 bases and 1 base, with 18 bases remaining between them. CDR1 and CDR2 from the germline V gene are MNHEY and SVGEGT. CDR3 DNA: TGTGCCAGCAGTCTGGGGGCAGTTAAGTTATCTGGGGCCAACGTCCTGACTTTC. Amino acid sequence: CASSLGAVKLSGANVLTF.

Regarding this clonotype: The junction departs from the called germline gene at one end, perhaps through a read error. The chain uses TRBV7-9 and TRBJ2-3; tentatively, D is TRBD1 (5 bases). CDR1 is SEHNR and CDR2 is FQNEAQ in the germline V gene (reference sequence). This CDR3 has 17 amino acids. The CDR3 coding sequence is TGTGCCAGCAGCTTAGTAGGCCGGTCCTGGGGCACAGATACGCGGTATTTT. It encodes CASSLVGRSWGTDTRYF.

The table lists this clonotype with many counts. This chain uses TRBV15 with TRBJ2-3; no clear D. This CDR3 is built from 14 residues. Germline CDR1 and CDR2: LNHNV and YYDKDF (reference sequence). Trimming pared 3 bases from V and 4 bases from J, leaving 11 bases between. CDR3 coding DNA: TGTGCCACCAGCAGCGGTGTCAGCCCAGATACGCAGTATTTT. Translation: CATSSGVSPDTQYF. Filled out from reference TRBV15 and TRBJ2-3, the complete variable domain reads DAMVIQNPRYQVTQFGKPVTLSCSQTLNHNVMYWYQQKSSQAPKLLFHYYDKDFNNEADTPDNFQSRRPNTSFCFLDIRSPGLGDTAMYLCATSSGVSPDTQYFGPGTRLTVL.

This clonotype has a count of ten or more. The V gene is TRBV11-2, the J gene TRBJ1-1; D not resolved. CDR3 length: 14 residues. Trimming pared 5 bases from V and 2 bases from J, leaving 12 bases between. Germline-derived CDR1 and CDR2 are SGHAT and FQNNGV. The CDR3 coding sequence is TGTGCCAGCAGCCTGGGTGGTCACAACACTGAAGCTTTCTTT. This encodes CASSLGGHNTEAFF.

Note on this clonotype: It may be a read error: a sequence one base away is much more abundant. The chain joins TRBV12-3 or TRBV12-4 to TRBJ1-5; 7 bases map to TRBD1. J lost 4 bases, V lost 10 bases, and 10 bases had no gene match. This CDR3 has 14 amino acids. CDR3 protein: CANRPGQTNQPQHF. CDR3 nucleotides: TGTGCCAACAGACCGGGACAGACAAATCAGCCCCAGCATTTT.

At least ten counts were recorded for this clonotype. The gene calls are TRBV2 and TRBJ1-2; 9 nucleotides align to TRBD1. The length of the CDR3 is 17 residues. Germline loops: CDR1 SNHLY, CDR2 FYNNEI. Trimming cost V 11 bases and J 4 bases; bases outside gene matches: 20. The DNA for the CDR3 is TGTGCCTCTAATTTATTATCCGGACAGGGGACCCCCTATGGCTACACCTTC. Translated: CASNLLSGQGTPYGYTF. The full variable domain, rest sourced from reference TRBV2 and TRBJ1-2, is EPEVTQTPSHQVTQMGQEVILRCVPISNHLYFYWYRQILGQKVEFLVSFYNNEISEKSEIFDDQFSVERPDGSNFTLKIRSTKLEDSAMYFCASNLLSGQGTPYGYTFGSGTRLTVV.

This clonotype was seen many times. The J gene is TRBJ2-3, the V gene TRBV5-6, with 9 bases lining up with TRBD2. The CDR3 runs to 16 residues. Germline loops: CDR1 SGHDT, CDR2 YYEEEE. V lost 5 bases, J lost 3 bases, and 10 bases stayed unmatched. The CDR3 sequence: CASRRGLASGTDTQYF. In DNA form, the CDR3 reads TGTGCCAGCAGGAGGGGACTAGCCTCAGGGACAGATACGCAGTATTTT.